This T cell receptor (beta chain) was documented in a study of blood T cell repertoires in COVID-19 (dated by TCRdb to the early 2020s). In the study overall: Samples covering the acute and convalescent phases of COVID-19 were provided by collaborators in the United States, Italy and Spain. Samples came from the ongoing ImmuneRACE study (first 160 participants) plus 1,254 subjects from 6 global collaborators. Where available, HLA class I and class II types were obtained from metadata supplied by the sample provider rather than from assay-based typing. Deeply sampled blood TCRbeta repertoires from subjects exposed to, actively infected with, or recovered from COVID-19 were included in the dataset. The repertoires were made available in a free public database intended to serve as a resource for research on the immune response to SARS-CoV-2. Sample metadata almost always included a de-identified subject ID, COVID-19 status, age in years and sex. The material from the prospective study consisted of cDNA or gDNA derived from T cells, B-cell-depleted T cells, or PBMCs. The paper's findings and limits, for the study overall: Clinical and demographic metadata were provided uncurated, with the amount varying by source and participant.

Whole blood was collected in K2EDTA tubes by collaborating institutions according to the institutions' own protocols. Collaborator samples were shipped for TCRbeta analysis as frozen whole blood, isolated PBMCs, or DNA extracted from either sample type. The immunoSEQ Assay, a bias-controlled multiplex PCR, was used to amplify TCRbeta CDR3 regions from genomic DNA. In the paper's pipeline: The number of nucleated cells in each sample was estimated from the amplification of reference gene primers within the assay. To quantify the absolute abundance of each unique TCRbeta CDR3 rearrangement, sequence reads were collapsed and filtered. For each sample, productive Simpson clonality was calculated as the square root of Simpson's diversity index over productive rearrangements. Sourced from immuneACCESS, this table was stored by TCRdb with only in-frame sequences that have V and J called. A share of the clones is absent; for the studies checked, an unresolved V gene accounts for under half, and the remainder has no known explanation. The D gene and trimming were derived from the DNA, and the V and J assignments and clone size from that table. The sample includes 130,000 to 150,000 clones, with about nine tenths observed a single time. The biggest ten clones account for 10% of the sample.

With regard to this clone: The antigen this receptor binds is unknown. Base qualities were left out, and no much larger clone turns up one base away.

The source of this sequence is a man over 45 with active or convalescent COVID-19. The source material was peripheral blood.

The DNA is TGTGCCAGCTCACCTGGACTAGGTAAAGAGACCCAGTACTTC. This is translated as CASSPGLGKETQYF. The chain couples TRBV18 to TRBJ2-5, and 7 junctional nucleotides match TRBD2. The CDR3, from cysteine to phenylalanine, totals 14 residues. The only DNA kept is the CDR3, 42 bases in frame from the first base. Reading the germline V gene gives CDR1 KGHSH and CDR2 LQKENI. At the junction V is shortened by 3 bases and J by 3 bases; bases outside the gene matches: 4.